A selection of T cell receptor beta chains follows, all from one sample in a study of beta chain features in type 1 diabetes. Produced via immunoSEQ multiplex PCR; TCRdb's table is partial and in-frame only. The data hold tens of thousands of clones, with roughly 45% observed a single time. The sequencing sample was made of stem cell memory CD4+ T cells from blood. These receptors were collected from a man aged 30-40 years with type 1 diabetes. Both conserved end residues are part of each CDR3. A D gene is named only where the DNA matches it firmly. A row's size may be missing; if present it is once, few, many or a size class.

>TRBD1|TRBJ1-2|-|15|TRBV9
CASSPGQGSNYGYTF
TGTGCCAGCAGCCCCGGACAGGGGTCTAACTATGGCTACACCTTC
>-|TRBJ2-6|few|15|TRBV7-9
CASSHHRDGANVLTF
TGTGCCAGCAGCCATCACAGGGACGGGGCCAACGTCCTGACTTTC
>-|TRBJ2-2|-|15|TRBV27
CASSLFGGGLGELFF
TGTGCCAGCAGTTTATTTGGTGGGGGCCTGGGGGAGCTGTTTTTT
>TRBD1|TRBJ2-7|-|15|TRBV7-9
CASSHGTGGPYEQYF
TGTGCCAGCAGTCACGGGACAGGCGGTCCCTACGAGCAGTACTTC
>-|TRBJ1-4|-|15|TRBV4-2
CASSLAGGANEKLFF
TGTGCCAGCAGCCTTGCGGGGGGAGCTAATGAAAAACTGTTTTTT
>-|TRBJ2-7|-|14|TRBV6-5
CASSSRTGRDEQYF
TGTGCCAGCAGTTCCCGGACAGGGAGGGACGAGCAGTACTTC
>TRBD1|TRBJ1-2|-|12|TRBV12-5
CASVPDRAEYTF
TGTGCTAGTGTTCCGGACAGGGCCGAGTACACCTTC
>-|TRBJ2-1|-|13|TRBV6-7
CALVAGDYYEQFF
TGTGCCTTAGTAGCAGGGGATTATTATGAGCAGTTCTTC
>-|TRBJ1-5|-|13|TRBV6-6
CATLSRSNQPQHF
TGTGCCACCCTCAGCAGGAGCAATCAGCCCCAGCATTTT
>-|TRBJ2-3|-|20|TRBV9
CASSGELDRREVYAGGTQYF
TGTGCCAGCAGCGGAGAACTGGACAGGCGGGAGGTCTACGCGGGAGGTACGCAGTATTTT
>-|TRBJ2-7|-|14|TRBV2
CASSANPEGDEQYF
TGTGCCAGCAGTGCCAATCCTGAGGGCGACGAGCAGTACTTC
>-|TRBJ2-7|-|11|TRBV29-1
CSVKTEYEQYF
TGCAGCGTAAAAACGGAGTACGAGCAGTACTTC
>-|TRBJ2-6|-|14|TRBV10-1
CASSERSGESVLTF
TGCGCCAGCAGTGAGCGGTCAGGGGAGAGCGTCCTGACTTTC
>TRBD1|TRBJ1-1|few|16|TRBV18
CASSPPGQGGYTEAFF
TGTGCCAGCTCACCCCCGGGACAGGGCGGGTACACTGAAGCTTTCTTT
>-|TRBJ2-7|few|16|TRBV19
CASSNIRDGGSYEQYF
TGTGCCAGTAGCAATATCCGCGACGGGGGAAGCTACGAGCAGTACTTC